This entry is about one TCR beta chain. This clone's antigen is unknown. The input lacks base qualities; no much larger clone sits a single base away. This sample is drawn from a study of blood T cell repertoires in COVID-19 (dated by TCRdb to about 2020). For the study in its entirety: Samples from collaborators originated in the United States, Italy and Spain and spanned both the acute and convalescent phases of COVID-19. The prospective study material was composed of cDNA or gDNA derived from T cells, B-cell-depleted T cells, or PBMCs. The dataset comprised deeply sampled blood TCRbeta repertoires from subjects exposed to, actively infected with, or recovered from COVID-19. The repertoires were made available in a free public database intended to serve as a resource for research on the immune response to SARS-CoV-2. Samples were obtained from the ongoing ImmuneRACE study (first 160 participants) and from approximately 1,200 subjects provided by 6 global collaborators. Nearly every sample came with metadata listing a de-identified subject ID, COVID-19 status, age in years and sex. Where HLA class I and class II types were available, the types were taken from metadata supplied by the sample provider, not from assay-based typing. Overall study results and their limits: The quantity of clinical and demographic metadata differed by source and by participant and was supplied without curation.

One collaborating source in Seattle enrolled patients while the patients were actively infected and followed the patients over time throughout the course of disease. Collaborating institutions collected whole blood in K2EDTA tubes following their own protocols. For TCRbeta analysis, collaborators shipped samples in one of three forms: frozen whole blood, isolated PBMCs, or DNA extracted from either of those sample types. The junction shows trimming of 2 bases on V and 10 bases on J, and the gene matches do not reach 13 bases of it. From the cysteine up to the phenylalanine, the CDR3 has a length of 17 residues. Only CDR3 DNA remains: 51 bases, in frame from the first base. According to the germline V gene (reference sequence), CDR1 reads MNHEY and CDR2 reads SMNVEV. The immunoSEQ Assay, a bias-controlled multiplex PCR, was used to amplify TCRbeta CDR3 regions from genomic DNA. The source study handled its data this way. The number of nucleated cells in each sample was estimated from the amplification of reference gene primers within the assay. To quantify the absolute abundance of each unique TCRbeta CDR3 rearrangement, sequence reads were collapsed and filtered. For each sample, productive Simpson clonality was calculated by taking the square root of Simpson's diversity index across productive rearrangements. TCRdb's version of the immuneACCESS table is confined to in-frame rearrangements and falls short of the full clone set. An unresolved V gene accounts for under half of the shortfall where checked; the remainder is of unknown origin. V and J calls and clone size are as listed in that table; D and trimming were resolved from the DNA. The sample table records around 210,000 clones; approximately 85% of these occur just once. Together, the top ten hold roughly 4.6% of the sample.

The source is a man aged 50 or older with COVID-19, enrolled during active disease. Sequencing input: peripheral blood. The sequence links TRBV27 to TRBJ2-1; 11 bases in the middle match TRBD2. The CDR3 loop reads CASSLRANLAGGKEQFF. The DNA reads as follows: TGTGCCAGCAGTTTACGGGCAAATTTAGCGGGGGGGAAAGAGCAGTTCTTC.